This TCR beta chain comes out of a study of CD8 T cells in ankylosing spondylitis. This clonotype was observed a few times. A quantitative 5'-RACE method, one with molecular barcodes, was used to make TCR beta libraries. TCRdb recomputed calls from the 5' RACE reads with MiXCR, one row per CDR3 protein. The sample has about 170,000 distinct CDR3 sequences, roughly 18% seen once. The clonotype comes from a male donor with ankylosing spondylitis or in good health (not recorded which). Sequencing used blood, either unsorted or a sorted T cell fraction (not recorded which).

The CDR3 nucleotides read TGTGCCAGCAGCCCTCAGGGGATCTACGAGCAGTACTTC. Translation gives CASSPQGIYEQYF. The rearrangement joins TRBV5-6 to TRBJ2-7, with a possible D match to TRBD1 (6 bases). Germline lookup yields CDR1 SGHDT and CDR2 YYEEEE. The V end lost 4 bases, the J end lost 3 bases, and 11 bases lay between the germline ends. The CDR3 contains 13 residues.